This TCR beta chain was observed in a study of T cell clones after liver transplantation. For the study at large: As an antigen-independent comparator, third-party-reactive TCRbeta sequences came from pre-transplant mixed lymphocyte reactions. Subjects received no induction therapy and standard immunosuppression until randomization at 12-24 months post-transplant. Samples came pre-transplant, pre-randomization before withdrawal, and post-randomization after withdrawal ended. Whole-study results and caveats: Graft donor-reactive T cells may have migrated into the graft rather than being deleted.

This clone appeared a few times. As yet, its antigen is unknown. The CDR3 loop spans 15 amino acids. The germline CDR1 and CDR2 sequences are MNHEY and SMNVEV (reference sequence). Deletions cut 4 bases from V and 0 bases from J, with 10 bases between. Assay: immunoSEQ multiplex PCR; the TCRdb copy retains only in-frame clones and omits some. The table has more than 15,000 clones, more than 75% seen once. The TCR comes from a human patient who received a liver transplant. Some T cells could come from the graft donor. This sequence joins TRBV27 and TRBJ1-3; the D is unclear. Material: CD8+ T cells from blood, obtained around 50 months after liver transplant. The CDR3 DNA reads TGTGCCAGCAGTTCATCGGGCAGCTCTGGAAACACCATATATTTT. It encodes CASSSSGSSGNTIYF.